This section outlines one TCR beta chain sequence together with its context. The antigen is undetermined. TCRdb's table, derived via immunoSEQ multiplex PCR, lists solely in-frame clones and lacks some. The sample records about 38,000 clones, approximately 90% being singletons. These data come from a study of regulatory dendritic cells for organ transplantation. General study findings and limits: Naive CD4+ and CD8+ repertoires were highly diverse; memory CD8+ was most oligoclonal. Of resting T cell subsets, memory CD8+ had the most alloreactive clonotypes. Regulatory dendritic cells appeared to expand memory CD8+ clones less than mature ones. Alloreactive memory CD8+ T cell pools varied considerably between individuals.

Germline V lookup: CDR1 SGDLS, CDR2 YYNGEE. With 0 bases clipped from V and 0 bases from J, the junction kept 8 bases outside the gene matches. This CDR3 comprises 17 residues. The TCR sequence derives from a human donor in good health. Material for sequencing was naive CD8+ T cells from blood. The subset is: CD45RA+ naive T cells. V is TRBV9 and J is TRBJ2-7; 8 nucleotides match TRBD1. In DNA form, the CDR3 reads TGTGCCAGCAGCGTAGAACCCACAGGGGGGAGCTCCTACGAGCAGTACTTC. Translated: CASSVEPTGGSSYEQYF.